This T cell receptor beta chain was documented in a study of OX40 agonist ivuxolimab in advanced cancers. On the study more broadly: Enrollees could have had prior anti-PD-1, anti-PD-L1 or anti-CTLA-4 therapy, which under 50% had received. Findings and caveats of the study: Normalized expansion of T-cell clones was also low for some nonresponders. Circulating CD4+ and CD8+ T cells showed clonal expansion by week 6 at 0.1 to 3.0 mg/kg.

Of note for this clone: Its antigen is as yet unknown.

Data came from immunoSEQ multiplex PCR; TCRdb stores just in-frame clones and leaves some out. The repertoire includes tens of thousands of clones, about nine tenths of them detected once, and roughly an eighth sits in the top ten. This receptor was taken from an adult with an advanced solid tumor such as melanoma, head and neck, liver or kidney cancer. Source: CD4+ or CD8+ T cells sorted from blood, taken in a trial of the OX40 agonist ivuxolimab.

CDR3 protein: CASSEEGAGQPQHF. The DNA of the CDR3 is TGTGCCAGCAGTGAGGAGGGGGCCGGGCAGCCCCAGCATTTT. J is TRBJ1-5 and V is TRBV2; 7 bases fit TRBD1. With 3 bases clipped from V and 7 bases from J, the junction kept 6 bases outside the gene matches. Germline V gene data show CDR1 as SNHLY and CDR2 as FYNNEI. This CDR3 comprises 14 residues. The variable domain in full, with the rest retrieved from reference TRBV2 and TRBJ1-5, is EPEVTQTPSHQVTQMGQEVILRCVPISNHLYFYWYRQILGQKVEFLVSFYNNEISEKSEIFDDQFSVERPDGSNFTLKIRSTKLEDSAMYFCASSEEGAGQPQHFGDGTRLSIL.